The rows below give T cell receptor beta chains drawn from one sample of a study of T-cell reconstitution after alpha-beta-depleted transplantation in children. TCRdb re-derived calls from the PCR reads in MiXCR, one entry per CDR3 protein. Of around 420,000 distinct CDR3 sequences in the sample, around 15% were seen once. The sequenced sample was PBMCs, mostly from graft donor cells, obtained 360 days after TCRalphabeta/CD19-depleted stem cell transplant. The receptors derive from a boy younger than two who had a stem cell transplant for Wiskott-Aldrich syndrome, so the T cells may come from the graft donor. CDR3s include the opening cysteine and the closing phenylalanine or tryptophan. A D gene is named only where the DNA matches it firmly. For some rows the clone size is stated as once, few or many, or as a class when expanded; others skip it.

D gene,clone size,J gene,V gene,CDR3 DNA,CDR3 protein
-,few,TRBJ1-2,TRBV18,TGTGCCAGCTCACCGTCGGACGGGGGCGGGGATGGCTACACCTTC,CASSPSDGGGDGYTF
TRBD1,few,TRBJ2-2,TRBV5-1,TGCGCCAGCAACTCCCGGACAGGAAACACCGGGGAGCTGTTTTTT,CASNSRTGNTGELFF
-,-,TRBJ2-3,TRBV7-2,TGTGCCAGCAGCCCACTGACCGTTTTCGCAGGCACAGATACGCAGTATTTT,CASSPLTVFAGTDTQYF
TRBD2,few,TRBJ2-7,TRBV29-1,TGCAGCGTTCTTCGACTAGCGGGAGACGGATACGAGCAGTACTTC,CSVLRLAGDGYEQYF
-,-,TRBJ2-2,TRBV5-1,TGCGCCAGCAGCTTGGCGACTCGGCCCACCGGGGAGCTGTTTTTT,CASSLATRPTGELFF
-,-,TRBJ1-4,TRBV5-1,TGCGCCAGCAGCTTGGCCGATGTGTCTACTAATGAAAAACTGTTTTTT,CASSLADVSTNEKLFF
-,few,TRBJ1-1,TRBV19,TGTGCCAGTAGTATACCAGGGCACACTGAAGCTTTCTTT,CASSIPGHTEAFF
TRBD2,few,TRBJ2-1,TRBV20-1,TGCAGTGCTGGGATACTAGCGGGATATGAGCAGTTCTTC,CSAGILAGYEQFF
TRBD1,-,TRBJ2-7,TRBV5-1,TGCGCCAGCAGCTTGTGGGGACAGGGAAAGAGCTCCTACGAGCAGTACTTC,CASSLWGQGKSSYEQYF
-,-,TRBJ2-1,TRBV7-2,TGTGCCAGCAGTCCCATTAGACTAGTATACAATGAGCAGTTCTTC,CASSPIRLVYNEQFF
-,-,TRBJ2-7,TRBV4-3,TGCGCCAGCAGCCAAGACGAGGGGGGAACCTACGAGCAGTACTTC,CASSQDEGGTYEQYF
TRBD1,-,TRBJ1-1,TRBV29-1,TGCAGCGTTCAGGACAGGGAGGGCACTGAAGCTTTCTTT,CSVQDREGTEAFF
-,many,TRBJ2-3,TRBV9,TGTGCCAGCAGCGGGGATACGCAGTATTTT,CASSGDTQYF
TRBD2,few,TRBJ2-7,TRBV5-1,TGCGCCAGCAGCTTGGCGGGGGGGGACTACGAGCAGTACTTC,CASSLAGGDYEQYF
TRBD2,few,TRBJ2-1,TRBV9,TGTGCCAGCAGCGTAGCTAGCGGGACCTTCAGCTCCTACAATGAGCAGTTCTTC,CASSVASGTFSSYNEQFF
-,few,TRBJ2-4,TRBV11-3,TGTGCCAGCGGCCTAGCCAAAAACATTCAGTACTTC,CASGLAKNIQYF
-,-,TRBJ1-1,TRBV25-1,TGTGCCAGCAGTGAAGGAGGCAGGGGTGATTTCTTT,CASSEGGRGDFF
-,-,TRBJ2-7,TRBV6-5,TGTGCCAGCAGTTACTCCTACCCCTCCTACGAGCAGTACTTC,CASSYSYPSYEQYF
-,few,TRBJ2-6,TRBV4-1,TGCGCCAGCAGCCGGGGCCAGGGTAACGTCCTGACTTTC,CASSRGQGNVLTF
TRBD2,-,TRBJ2-7,TRBV7-9,TGTGCCAGCAGCTTGGCACTAGCGGTGGGCTACGAGCAGTACTTC,CASSLALAVGYEQYF
-,-,TRBJ2-5,TRBV7-6,TGTGCCAGCAGCTCCGGGACTCGCTTTCAAGAGACCCAGTACTTC,CASSSGTRFQETQYF
TRBD1,few,TRBJ1-5,TRBV7-8,TGTGCCAGCAGCTCAGACAGGGCGATGGATCAGCCCCAGCATTTT,CASSSDRAMDQPQHF
-,many,TRBJ2-7,TRBV12-3/TRBV12-4,TGTGCCAGCAGGAGGGGAGACGAGCAGTACTTC,CASRRGDEQYF
-,-,TRBJ2-2,TRBV28,TGTGCCAGCAGTTTGTCCTTGGGTGACACCGGGGAGCTGTTTTTT,CASSLSLGDTGELFF
-,-,TRBJ2-2,TRBV24-1,TGTGCCACCAGTGACTCCGTTGCCCCCACCGGGGAGCTGTTTTTT,CATSDSVAPTGELFF